This entry is about one T cell receptor (beta chain). The sample belongs to a study of cytomegalovirus exposure and HLA in healthy donors. V was clipped by 0 bases and J by 4 bases, with 6 bases between them. Per the germline V gene, CDR1 is KGHSH and CDR2 is LQKENI. The CDR3 extends over 13 amino acids. The PCR contained 60 Vbeta and 13 Jbeta primers. Sequenced by immunoSEQ multiplex PCR; TCRdb stores in-frame clones only, minus some. The data show 110,000 or so clones, 60% to 85% seen once. The sequencing input was PBMCs. The V and J genes are TRBV18 and TRBJ2-5, with no clear D. The source is a man in his forties or fifties in good health and CMV-seropositive. CDR3 sequence reads: CASSPPSVETQYF. The CDR3 coding sequence is TGTGCCAGCTCACCACCCTCCGTAGAGACCCAGTACTTC.